This T cell receptor (beta chain) comes out of a study of neoadjuvant anti-PD-1 for oral cavity cancer. This CDR3 has 11 amino acids. Trimming left V 3 bases short and J 5 bases short, with 7 bases between. Germline V gene data show CDR1 as DFQATT and CDR2 as SNEGSKA (reference sequence). Repertoires were generated with immunoSEQ multiplex PCR, while TCRdb's copy carries only in-frame clones and drops some. The sample lists tens of thousands of clones, approximately 40% occurring once. Time point given: after neoadjuvant nivolumab, at surgical resection. The chain employs TRBV20-1 and TRBJ2-5; weak D call: TRBD1 (6 bases). This sequence originates from a person between 35 and 79 years old with oral cavity squamous cell carcinoma. This material consisted of tumor tissue, taken after nivolumab (anti-PD-1) treatment. This chain's CDR3 is CSASQGETQYF. CDR3 in DNA: TGCAGTGCTAGCCAGGGGGAGACCCAGTACTTC.